The following is a T cell receptor beta chain sequence with its context. What it recognizes is unknown. This entry is derived from a study of cytomegalovirus exposure and HLA in healthy donors. Germline CDR1 and CDR2: LGHNA and YNFKEQ. The CDR3 consists of 16 residues. With 1 base removed from V and 0 bases from J, the gap between germline ends came to 7 bases. Study observations and caveats: Reportedly, cytomegalovirus status was diagnosed with high sensitivity and specificity.

It was with 60 Vbeta and 13 Jbeta primers that the PCR ran. Profiled with immunoSEQ multiplex PCR; TCRdb holds only in-frame clones, not every one. Of 120,000 or so clones detected, over 60% appear once; the ten largest clones hold roughly 2.9%. This TCR was sampled from an older woman in good health and CMV-seropositive. The rearrangement links TRBV4-2 to TRBJ1-6; no clear D. Sequencing input: PBMCs. The CDR3 reads CASSQVSYSYNSPLHF. CDR3 nucleotides: TGTGCCAGCAGCCAAGTTTCGTACTCCTATAATTCACCCCTCCACTTT.